This entry lists 10 T cell receptor beta chains sequenced from one sample in a study of monozygotic twins with cystic fibrosis. Sequencing was performed with immunoSEQ multiplex PCR; in TCRdb, only in-frame clones are kept and a portion is missing. The table records 25,000 to 35,000 clones, just under 85% of them present only once. Sequenced material: blood. Every receptor here comes from a girl aged 2 to 10 with cystic fibrosis.

The CDR3 protein is CASSLPGQGVRGEQYF. The CDR3, as DNA: TGTGCCAGCAGCCTACCGGGACAGGGGGTTCGCGGCGAGCAGTACTTC. The chain uses TRBV5-4 and TRBJ2-7; TRBD1 matches 11 bases. The ends lost 4 bases at V and 6 bases at J; junction bases unmatched: 12. The V gene's germline CDR1 is SGHNT and CDR2 YYREEE (reference sequence). The CDR3 length is 16 residues.

The rearrangement joins TRBV30 to TRBJ2-7; 10 positions match TRBD1. The CDR3 is 14 residues long. V was pared by 3 bases and J by 5 bases, with 7 bases of the junction left unmatched. CDR1 and CDR2 (germline): GTSNPN, SVGIG (reference sequence). The CDR3, as DNA: TGTGCCTGGAGCTCCGGGACAGGGGCTCACGAGCAGTACTTC. Amino acids: CAWSSGTGAHEQYF.

The CDR3 here is CAIRSRGSNSNQPQHF. The DNA for the CDR3 is TGTGCCATTCGTTCCCGGGGGTCAAATAGCAATCAGCCCCAGCATTTT. The rearrangement uses TRBV2 and TRBJ1-5; possibly TRBD1 for D (5 bases). Germline V gene data show CDR1 as SNHLY and CDR2 as FYNNEI. V lost 10 bases, J lost 0 bases, and 19 bases lay in between. The CDR3 extends over 16 amino acids.

The chain carries TRBV4-1 and TRBJ1-1; maybe TRBD1 (6 bases). The CDR3 runs 15 residues. V dropped 1 base and J dropped 1 base, with 10 bases sitting between them. Looked up from germline, CDR1 is MGHRA and CDR2 is YSYEKL. The CDR3 region has the DNA TGCGCCAGCAGCCAAGGCCGGACAGAGAACACTGAAGCTTTCTTT. Amino acids: CASSQGRTENTEAFF.

The chain uses TRBV6-5 and TRBJ1-1; 9 bases line up with TRBD1. The CDR3 contains 12 residues. The V gene end was trimmed by 6 bases and the J gene end by 9 bases; junction bases not matched to a gene: 5. Germline-derived CDR1 and CDR2 are MNHEY and SVGAGI. CDR3 DNA: TGTGCCAGCAGCCGGACAGGGGTTCAAGCTTTCTTT. The encoded protein is CASSRTGVQAFF.

The chain uses TRBV5-1 and TRBJ2-5, with a weak D call TRBD1 (6 bases). CDR1 is SGHRS, CDR2 YFSETQ, per germline. This CDR3 spans 15 amino acids. V was trimmed by 2 bases and J by 3 bases, leaving 14 bases between them. The CDR3 DNA reads TGCGCCAGCAGCTTTGGGGGCTGGTTGGAAGAGACCCAGTACTTC. Translation gives CASSFGGWLEETQYF.

The chain combines TRBV19 with TRBJ2-4, with a possible D match to TRBD1 (6 bases). The germline CDR1 and CDR2 sequences are LNHDA and SQIVND (reference sequence). The CDR3 length is 17 residues. V was pared by 3 bases and J by 0 bases, with 15 bases between. The CDR3 nucleotides are TGTGCCAGTAGTATTCACACAGGGCCTGTAGCCAAAAACATTCAGTACTTC. It is translated as CASSIHTGPVAKNIQYF.

The J gene is TRBJ2-7, the V gene TRBV6-5; the match to TRBD1 covers 9 bases. The CDR3 covers 14 residues. The V gene end was trimmed by 0 bases and the J gene end by 5 bases; junction bases not matched to a gene: 2. CDR1 is MNHEY and CDR2 is SVGAGI in the germline V gene. The CDR3 reads CASSYSTGGNEQYF. In DNA, the CDR3 is TGTGCCAGCAGTTACTCGACAGGGGGGAACGAGCAGTACTTC.

This clone was seen more than once but under ten times. The genes are TRBV6-1 and TRBJ2-7, with TRBD1 matching over 8 bases. This CDR3 has 15 residues. Trimming took 8 bases from V and 4 from J; bases not matched to a gene: 13. Germline assignment: CDR1 MNHNS and CDR2 SASEGT. The CDR3 nucleotides read TGTGCCAGCGAGCACCGAGGACAGGGATTATACGAGCAGTACTTC. Translation: CASEHRGQGLYEQYF.

This clone was seen once. The rearrangement joins TRBV28 to TRBJ2-7; D gene ambiguous. Germline V gene sequence: CDR1 MDHEN, CDR2 SYDVKM. Trimming removed 6 bases from V and 7 bases from J, with 16 bases in between. This CDR3 has 13 residues. The CDR3 reads CASSAFKGTEQYF. The CDR3, as DNA: TGTGCCAGCAGCGCTTTCAAAGGTACGGAGCAGTACTTC.